This T cell receptor (beta chain) was observed in a study of blood T cell repertoires in COVID-19. Assay: immunoSEQ multiplex PCR; the TCRdb copy retains only in-frame clones and omits some. The sample yields about 440,000 clones, less than 95% seen once. Trimming pared 5 bases from V and 5 bases from J, leaving 15 bases between. Germline V lookup: CDR1 LNHDA, CDR2 SQIVND (reference sequence). There are 15 residues in the CDR3. The V and J genes are TRBV19 and TRBJ1-4; D not certain. This sequence was found in a man aged 18-30 years who had recovered from COVID-19. The source material was PBMCs or T cells enriched from blood (not recorded which). CDR3 region: CASSDSGGINEKLFF. CDR3 in DNA: TGTGCCAGTAGTGACTCCGGAGGGATAAATGAAAAACTGTTTTTT.